Listed below are T cell receptor beta chains from one sample, sequenced in a study of patients and donors after allogeneic stem cell transplantation. TCRdb itself ran the RT-PCR reads through MiXCR, one entry per CDR3 protein. The repertoire includes about 230,000 distinct CDR3 sequences, roughly 13% of them detected once, and around 10% sits in the top ten. Sequenced input: blood, either unsorted or a sorted T cell fraction (not recorded which). These TCRs come from a human donor who was either an allogeneic HSCT recipient or a stem cell or donor lymphocyte infusion donor (not recorded which). It is not recorded whose cells these are; they may come from a transplant donor. CDR3s include the opening cysteine and the closing phenylalanine or tryptophan. Each record gives: V gene, J gene, D gene, clone size, CDR3 protein, CDR3 DNA. A D gene is named only where the DNA matches it firmly. The size field is filled for only some rows; it gives once, few, many or a size class.

TRBV6-2/TRBV6-3	TRBJ2-1	NA	many	CASSPGFSYNEQFF	TGTGCCAGCAGTCCAGGGTTCTCCTACAATGAGCAGTTCTTC
TRBV6-2/TRBV6-3	TRBJ2-1	TRBD2	many	CASSYSPGGGIYNEQFF	TGTGCCAGCAGTTACTCACCAGGCGGGGGGATCTACAATGAGCAGTTCTTC
TRBV29-1	TRBJ2-7	NA	NA	CSAEPSPGEQYF	TGCAGCGCTGAACCCTCACCGGGTGAGCAGTACTTC
TRBV6-1	TRBJ2-5	TRBD2	many	CASSERPLAGETQYF	TGTGCCAGCAGTGAGAGGCCTCTAGCGGGAGAGACCCAGTACTTC
TRBV20-1	TRBJ1-6	TRBD1	NA	CSASYRSLRDRVSPLHF	TGCAGTGCTAGCTATAGGTCGCTCCGGGACAGGGTTTCACCCCTCCACTTT
TRBV4-1	TRBJ2-3	NA	few	CASSQDGLRTDTQYF	TGCGCCAGCAGCCAAGATGGACTCCGCACAGATACGCAGTATTTT
TRBV5-1	TRBJ2-3	NA	few	CASSLEVTTDTQYF	TGCGCCAGCAGCTTGGAGGTCACCACAGATACGCAGTATTTT
TRBV6-1	TRBJ1-6	NA	NA	CASSESGSNSPLHF	TGTGCCAGCAGTGAATCGGGCAGCAATTCACCCCTCCACTTT
TRBV5-1	TRBJ2-3	NA	few	CASSLVDWYRVGDTQYF	TGCGCCAGCAGCTTGGTTGATTGGTACAGGGTCGGAGATACGCAGTATTTT
TRBV5-6	TRBJ2-7	NA	NA	CASSPLGTGTYEQYF	TGTGCCAGCAGCCCCCTGGGTACAGGGACCTACGAGCAGTACTTC
TRBV5-1	TRBJ1-2	NA	many	CASSLTGANYGYTF	TGCGCCAGCAGCTTAACGGGAGCTAACTATGGCTACACCTTC
TRBV9	TRBJ2-2	NA	NA	CASSESPRAGELFF	TGTGCCAGCAGCGAGTCCCCTAGGGCCGGGGAGCTGTTTTTT
TRBV2	TRBJ2-2	TRBD2	few	CASRDYQILAVNTGELFF	TGTGCCAGCAGAGATTACCAAATTCTAGCGGTGAACACCGGGGAGCTGTTTTTT
TRBV3-1	TRBJ2-7	TRBD1	NA	CASSPRDRPYEQYF	TGTGCCAGCAGCCCCCGGGACAGACCCTACGAGCAGTACTTC
TRBV5-1	TRBJ2-5	TRBD1	NA	CASSLTGLGQETQYF	TGCGCCAGCAGCCTGACAGGGCTGGGGCAAGAGACCCAGTACTTC
TRBV6-1	TRBJ2-7	NA	many	CASSTGTAYEQYF	TGTGCCAGCAGTACCGGGACTGCCTACGAGCAGTACTTC
TRBV7-8	TRBJ1-1	TRBD1	NA	CASSLDRGRGTEAFF	TGTGCCAGCAGCCTCGACAGGGGTAGGGGCACTGAAGCTTTCTTT
TRBV30	TRBJ2-5	TRBD1	many	CAWSVQGIPETQYF	TGTGCCTGGAGTGTACAGGGGATCCCAGAGACCCAGTACTTC
TRBV4-1	TRBJ2-1	NA	NA	CASSPPGRGDNEQFF	TGCGCCAGCAGCCCCCCGGGGAGAGGGGACAATGAGCAGTTCTTC
TRBV5-1	TRBJ2-7	NA	NA	CASSSRMNYEQYF	TGCGCCAGCAGCTCTAGAATGAACTACGAGCAGTACTTC
TRBV5-6	TRBJ2-7	NA	NA	CASSWSGTIYEQYF	TGTGCCAGCAGCTGGTCCGGGACAATTTACGAGCAGTACTTC
TRBV6-1	TRBJ1-4	NA	few	CASSTRGARGEKLFF	TGTGCCAGCAGTACCCGAGGGGCGAGGGGTGAAAAACTGTTTTTT
TRBV18	TRBJ1-1	NA	many	CASSPIRRNTEAFF	TGTGCCAGCTCACCAATCCGACGGAACACTGAAGCTTTCTTT